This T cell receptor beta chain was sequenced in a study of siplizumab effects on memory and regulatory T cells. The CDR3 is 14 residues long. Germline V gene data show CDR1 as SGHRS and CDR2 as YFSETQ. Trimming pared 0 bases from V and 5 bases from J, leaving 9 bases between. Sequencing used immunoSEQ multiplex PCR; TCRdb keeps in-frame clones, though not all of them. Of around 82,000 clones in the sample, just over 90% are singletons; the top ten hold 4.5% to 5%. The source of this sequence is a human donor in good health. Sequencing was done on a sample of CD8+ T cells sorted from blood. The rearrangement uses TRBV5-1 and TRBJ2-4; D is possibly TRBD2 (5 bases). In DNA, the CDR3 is TGCGCCAGCAGCTTGGAAGTGAGGGAAAACATTCAGTACTTC. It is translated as CASSLEVRENIQYF.